These 19 T cell receptor beta chains were all obtained from the same sample, sequenced in a study of cytomegalovirus exposure and HLA in healthy donors. In the PCR, 60 Vbeta and 13 Jbeta primers were used. The protocol was immunoSEQ multiplex PCR, while the TCRdb copy is restricted to in-frame clones and leaves out a portion. The data show some 200,000 clones, roughly 12% seen once. Sequencing was done on a sample of PBMCs. The receptors originated from a man aged 45-65 years in good health and CMV-seropositive.

This clone turned up a few times. The CDR3 sequence: CASSLAKGANYGYTF. The CDR3 DNA reads as TGTGCCAGCAGCTTAGCAAAGGGGGCGAACTATGGCTACACCTTC. The V gene is TRBV7-2, the J gene TRBJ1-2; 7 bases align to TRBD1. The CDR3 is 15 amino acids. The trim removed 0 bases at V and 2 bases at J, leaving 3 bases unmatched. Germline V gives CDR1 SGHTA, CDR2 FQGNSA.

This clone came up once. This rearrangement joins TRBV7-8 to TRBJ1-3; D gene ambiguous. Germline lookup yields CDR1 SGHVS and CDR2 FQNEAQ. The CDR3 extends over 15 amino acids. V gave up 5 bases and J gave up 0 bases, with 11 bases separating them. The CDR3 reads CASSPTGASGNTIYF. DNA for the CDR3: TGTGCCAGCAGCCCAACGGGAGCCTCTGGAAACACCATATATTTT.

This clone showed up just a few times. The V gene is TRBV5-4, the J gene TRBJ1-2; D might be TRBD1 (5 bases). CDR1 is SGHNT and CDR2 is YYREEE in the germline V gene (reference sequence). V dropped 0 bases and J dropped 6 bases, with 12 bases sitting between them. The CDR3 extends over 14 amino acids. CDR3 in DNA: TGTGCCAGCAGCTTGGGGGTCAAAGGGGATGGCTACACCTTC. Protein: CASSLGVKGDGYTF.

This clone was detected only a few times. The genes are TRBV2 and TRBJ1-5, with D hard to call. Trimming removed 4 bases from V and 2 bases from J, with 12 bases in between. CDR3 size: 15 residues. From germline, CDR1 is SNHLY and CDR2 FYNNEI. CDR3 region: CASSGRGSGNQPQHF. DNA for the CDR3: TGTGCCAGCAGTGGCCGAGGTAGTGGCAATCAGCCCCAGCATTTT.

This clone was seen a handful of times. The chain joins TRBV10-3 to TRBJ2-7; a possible D gene is TRBD2 (5 bases). CDR1 and CDR2 from the germline V gene are ENHRY and SYGVKD. Trimming took off 0 bases at V and 6 bases at J, with 9 bases between the two ends. The CDR3 spans 13 residues. CDR3 residues: CAISESEGAEQYV. The CDR3 bases are TGTGCCATCAGTGAGTCCGAGGGAGCCGAGCAGTACGTC.

This clone was recorded a few times. V is TRBV4-1 and J is TRBJ2-5, with TRBD2 matching over 10 bases. CDR3 length equals 16 residues. Looked up from germline, CDR1 is MGHRA and CDR2 is YSYEKL. The trim removed 1 base at V and 4 bases at J, leaving 6 bases unmatched. The CDR3 DNA sequence: TGCGCCAGCAGCCAAGTCCGGACTAGCGGAGGAGAGACCCAGTACTTC. Amino acid sequence: CASSQVRTSGGETQYF.

This clone was counted a single time. The V and J genes are TRBV9 and TRBJ2-7; TRBD1 might be the D (5 bases). This CDR3 has 13 amino acids. Trimming pared 0 bases from V and 1 base from J, leaving 5 bases between. The germline V gene encodes CDR1 SGDLS and CDR2 YYNGEE. For the CDR3, the DNA is TGTGCCAGCAGCGTAGCAGGGTCCTACGAGCAGTACTTC. This encodes CASSVAGSYEQYF.

This clone turned up a few times. The chain couples TRBV15 to TRBJ1-1; 7 nucleotides line up with TRBD1. The CDR3 runs to 15 residues. Losses at the gene ends were 1 base for V and 6 bases for J; bases not matched to a gene: 8. CDR1 is LNHNV and CDR2 is YYDKDF in the germline V gene (reference sequence). The CDR3 reads CATSRARTGRSEAFF. Here the CDR3 DNA reads TGTGCCACCAGCAGAGCGCGGACAGGCCGCTCTGAAGCTTTCTTT.

The chain is built from TRBV6-5 and TRBJ2-5; D might be TRBD2 (5 bases). Trimming cost V 8 bases and J 6 bases, with 13 bases left between them. Germline CDR1 MNHEY, CDR2 SVGAGI. The CDR3 is 12 residues long. In DNA form, the CDR3 reads TGTGCCAGCCGGGGTTTAGAAAAGACCCAGTACTTC. Its translation: CASRGLEKTQYF.

V is TRBV7-9 and J is TRBJ1-2, with TRBD1 matching 7 bases. The CDR3 spans 13 residues. V lost 7 bases and J lost 6; bases outside the gene matches: 8. Germline-derived CDR1 and CDR2 are SEHNR and FQNEAQ (reference sequence). CDR3 DNA sequence: TGTGCCAGCACCAAGGACAGGATCCATGGCTACACCTTC. Amino acid sequence: CASTKDRIHGYTF. Full variable domain (outside the CDR3, taken from reference TRBV7-9 and TRBJ1-2): DTGVSQNPRHKITKRGQNVTFRCDPISEHNRLYWYRQTLGQGPEFLTYFQNEAQLEKSRLLSDRFSAERPKGSFSTLEIQRTEQGDSAMYLCASTKDRIHGYTFGSGTRLTVV.

This clone has just a few counts. The J gene is TRBJ2-2, the V gene TRBV7-2, with a tentative D call TRBD1 (6 bases). The CDR3 sequence is 13 residues long. Trimming took 6 bases from V and 5 from J, leaving 10 bases between them. CDR1 is SGHTA and CDR2 is FQGNSA in the germline V gene. The CDR3 region is CASSPTGTGELFF. In DNA, the CDR3 is TGTGCCAGCAGTCCCACAGGGACCGGGGAGCTGTTTTTT.

As concerns this clone: The same CDR3 can be traced to other DNA sequences in this sample. V and J are TRBV5-1 and TRBJ2-3, with a tentative D call TRBD1 (6 bases). V was shortened by 0 bases and J by 3 bases, with 11 bases between the two germline ends. The germline V gene has CDR1 SGHRS and CDR2 YFSETQ. The CDR3 is made up of 15 amino acids. The CDR3 bases are TGCGCCAGCAGCTTGGGAGGGGGATTGACAGATACGCAGTATTTT. Residues: CASSLGGGLTDTQYF.

This clone occurred a few times. The chain employs TRBV5-1 and TRBJ2-7; 7 nucleotides match TRBD1. The germline CDR1 and CDR2 sequences are SGHRS and YFSETQ. With 6 bases clipped from V and 6 bases from J, the junction kept 12 bases outside the gene matches. The CDR3 has 14 residues. The CDR3 coding sequence is TGCGCCAGCAACGAGAACACAGGGGATGGCGAGCAGTACTTC. Translation gives CASNENTGDGEQYF. Combining the CDR3 with reference TRBV5-1 and TRBJ2-7 gives the whole variable domain KAGVTQTPRYLIKTRGQQVTLSCSPISGHRSVSWYQQTPGQGLQFLFEYFSETQRNKGNFPGRFSGRQFSNSRSEMNVSTLELGDSALYLCASNENTGDGEQYFGPGTRLTVT.

The gene calls are TRBV28 and TRBJ1-6; possibly TRBD1 for D (6 bases). Trimming took 8 bases from V and 6 from J, leaving 17 bases between them. The CDR3 is made up of 15 amino acids. CDR1 MDHEN and CDR2 SYDVKM come from the germline V gene. The CDR3 region has the DNA TGTGCCAGCCTTCGTGGTGGACAGCGTAATTCACCCCTCCACTTT. The encoded protein is CASLRGGQRNSPLHF. Supplemented by reference TRBV28 and TRBJ1-6, the full variable domain reads DVKVTQSSRYLVKRTGEKVFLECVQDMDHENMFWYRQDPGLGLRLIYFSYDVKMKEKGDIPEGYSVSREKKERFSLILESASTNQTSMYLCASLRGGQRNSPLHFGNGTRLTVT.

Only a few counts were recorded for this clone. V and J are TRBV18 and TRBJ1-4, with 7 bases lining up with TRBD1. CDR1 is KGHSH, CDR2 LQKENI, per germline. CDR3 length: 16 residues. V was pared by 3 bases and J by 9 bases, with 13 bases of the junction left unmatched. The CDR3 DNA reads as TGTGCCAGCTCACCTATCGACCAAGGGGGCGGTCAAAAACTGTTTTTT. Its protein is CASSPIDQGGGQKLFF.

This chain connects TRBV14 to TRBJ2-1; 8 positions match TRBD1. J gave up 10 bases and V 0 bases, and 14 bases lay outside the gene matches. The germline V gene encodes CDR1 SGHDN and CDR2 FVKESK. The CDR3 length is 17 residues. The CDR3: CASSQDGYQGAPREQFF. CDR3 DNA sequence: TGTGCCAGCAGCCAAGATGGGTATCAGGGGGCCCCCAGGGAGCAGTTCTTC. Supplemented by reference TRBV14 and TRBJ2-1, the full variable domain reads EAGVTQFPSHSVIEKGQTVTLRCDPISGHDNLYWYRRVMGKEIKFLLHFVKESKQDESGMPNNRFLAERTGGTYSTLKVQPAELEDSGVYFCASSQDGYQGAPREQFFGPGTRLTVL.

This clone was detected only a few times. The rearrangement uses TRBV14 and TRBJ1-1; the D gene is possibly TRBD1 (5 bases). The CDR3 has 14 residues. Trimming removed 4 bases at V and 1 base at J, with 10 bases between. Germline loops: CDR1 SGHDN, CDR2 FVKESK. CDR3 protein: CASSPGLGNTEAFF. The CDR3 DNA follows: TGTGCCAGCAGCCCAGGGTTGGGGAACACTGAAGCTTTCTTT.

There are a few counts of this clone. This chain joins TRBV19 and TRBJ2-7; 8 positions match TRBD2. Trimming cost V 5 bases and J 6 bases; bases outside gene matches: 9. The germline CDR1 and CDR2 sequences are LNHDA and SQIVND (reference sequence). The CDR3 totals 14 residues. The DNA for the CDR3 is TGTGCCAGTAGTGAGACCGGGCTAGCGGGCGAGCAGTACGTC. This encodes CASSETGLAGEQYV.

CDR3 amino acids: CASSWSAGRDQPQHF. The CDR3, as DNA: TGTGCCAGCAGTTGGTCCGCGGGGAGAGATCAGCCCCAGCATTTT. The chain uses TRBV7-6 and TRBJ1-5; D not resolved. V was trimmed by 6 bases and J by 5 bases, leaving 17 bases between them. This CDR3 has 15 residues. Germline V gives CDR1 SGHVS, CDR2 FNYEAQ.